The 18 T cell receptor beta chains reported below all come from one sample, sequenced in a study of CD8 T cells in Susac syndrome. RNA was extracted with the RNeasy kit, and a quantity of about 0.5 to 1 ug was reverse transcribed using random hexamers. A single record per CDR3 protein comes from TCRdb applying MiXCR to the immunoSEQ multiplex PCR reads. The table includes about 240,000 distinct CDR3 sequences, less than 96% detected once. The sequenced material came from CD4+ T cells from PBMCs. The source is a human donor with Susac syndrome.

V and J are TRBV25-1 and TRBJ2-5; D remains unclear. The CDR3 contains 14 residues. Germline V gene lookup returns CDR1 MGHDK and CDR2 SYGVNS. V gave up 2 bases and J gave up 5 bases, with 12 bases separating them. Here the CDR3 reads CASSEGQPAETQYF. DNA for the CDR3: TGTGCCAGCAGTGAAGGCCAGCCGGCGGAGACCCAGTACTTC.

This sequence joins TRBV24-1 and TRBJ2-7; D gene unclear. V lost 5 bases and J lost 5, with 12 bases in between. The CDR3 loop spans 13 amino acids. Germline lookup yields CDR1 KGHDR and CDR2 SFDVKD. The CDR3 sequence is CATSGGHLNEQYF. CDR3 bases: TGTGCCACCAGTGGGGGTCATCTGAACGAGCAGTACTTC.

The V and J genes are TRBV4-1 and TRBJ2-5; 12 bases fit TRBD2. From germline, CDR1 is MGHRA and CDR2 YSYEKL. J was trimmed by 5 bases and V by 9 bases; bases with no gene match: 13. The CDR3 consists of 16 residues. The CDR3 nucleotides are TGCGCCAGTCACGCTGGACTAGCGGGAAGTGGGGAGACCCAGTACTTC. Amino acids: CASHAGLAGSGETQYF.

The gene calls are TRBV15 and TRBJ1-1; 8 nucleotides match TRBD1. The germline V gene encodes CDR1 LNHNV and CDR2 YYDKDF (reference sequence). The junction had 8 bases not matched to a gene; V was cut back by 1 base and J by 4 bases. CDR3 length equals 16 residues. The CDR3 spells CATSRGGGTGLTEAFF. CDR3 DNA sequence: TGTGCCACCAGCAGAGGCGGGGGGACAGGACTCACTGAAGCTTTCTTT.

V usage is TRBV5-1 and J usage is TRBJ2-4, with D perhaps matching TRBD1 or TRBD2 (5 bases each). This CDR3 contains 15 residues. Trimming removed 3 bases from V and 5 bases from J, with 15 bases in between. Germline V gene data show CDR1 as SGHRS and CDR2 as YFSETQ. This CDR3 reads CASSSPGPRENIQYF. CDR3 sequence (DNA): TGCGCCAGCAGCTCGCCGGGACCTCGAGAAAACATTCAGTACTTC.

This clonotype has just one count. J is TRBJ2-1 and V is TRBV29-1; 10 positions agree with TRBD2. V shed 4 bases, J shed 7 bases, and the junction held 10 bases outside the gene matches. Germline V gene lookup returns CDR1 SQVTM and CDR2 ANQGSEA. The CDR3 extends over 15 amino acids. The DNA for the CDR3 is TGCAGCGTTGTGAGCGCTAGCGGGAGTAAAAATGAGCAGTTCTTC. Its translation is CSVVSASGSKNEQFF.

This chain links TRBV20-1 with TRBJ2-5, with TRBD2 matching 7 bases. The CDR3 sequence is 13 residues long. With 4 bases clipped from V and 1 base from J, the junction kept 3 bases outside the gene matches. Per germline, CDR1 DFQATT and CDR2 SNEGSKA (reference sequence). The CDR3 reads CSAKAGIQETQYF. CDR3 DNA sequence: TGCAGTGCTAAAGCGGGGATCCAAGAGACCCAGTACTTC.

The V and J genes are TRBV20-1 and TRBJ1-1; D call uncertain. Between the trimmed V and J ends, which lost 6 bases and 1 base, there was a span of 12 bases. CDR1 is DFQATT and CDR2 is SNEGSKA in the germline V gene (reference sequence). This CDR3 is 13 amino acids long. CDR3 bases: TGCAGTGCGCACGACGGGCGGAACACTGAAGCTTTCTTT. Encoded protein: CSAHDGRNTEAFF.

The CDR3 DNA is TGCGCCAGCAGCTGGGGGGCAGGGATCGATGAGCAGTTCTTC. Translating it yields CASSWGAGIDEQFF. The chain combines TRBV5-1 with TRBJ2-1; TRBD1 or TRBD2 may be the D gene (6 bases each). Trimming pared 3 bases from V and 8 bases from J, leaving 15 bases between. Germline V gene sequence: CDR1 SGHRS, CDR2 YFSETQ. The CDR3 totals 14 residues.

The chain is built from TRBV6-5 and TRBJ1-1; a possible D gene is TRBD1 (6 bases). CDR1 and CDR2 (germline): MNHEY, SVGAGI. The CDR3 is 15 amino acids. The V and J ends lost 2 bases and 0 bases respectively, with 10 bases between them. CDR3 sequence reads: CASSYGTPVNTEAFF. CDR3 in DNA: TGTGCCAGCAGTTACGGGACACCTGTGAACACTGAAGCTTTCTTT.

The gene calls are TRBV5-1 and TRBJ2-7; 7 positions match TRBD1. The CDR3 loop spans 13 amino acids. Germline values: CDR1 SGHRS, CDR2 YFSETQ. The ends lost 2 bases at V and 5 bases at J; junction bases unmatched: 4. The CDR3 DNA sequence: TGCGCCAGCAGCTTAACAGGGGACCACGAGCAGTACTTC. Its translation: CASSLTGDHEQYF.

The rearrangement joins TRBV20-1 to TRBJ2-1, with D hard to call. The germline V gene has CDR1 DFQATT and CDR2 SNEGSKA (reference sequence). The CDR3 length is 14 residues. V was cut by 0 bases and J by 5 bases, with 11 bases left in between. CDR3 sequence: CSARDRSRNNEQFF. As DNA, the CDR3 is TGCAGTGCTAGAGATCGATCTAGGAACAATGAGCAGTTCTTC.

The J gene is TRBJ2-1, the V gene TRBV5-1; a possible D gene is TRBD1 (5 bases). The CDR3 is 15 residues long. Germline V CDR1 and CDR2: SGHRS, YFSETQ. Trimming left V 4 bases short and J 4 bases short, with 15 bases between. The CDR3 protein is CASSPGIDQYNEQFF. The CDR3 nucleotides are TGCGCCAGCAGCCCAGGGATAGACCAGTACAATGAGCAGTTCTTC.

This chain joins TRBV24-1 and TRBJ2-5; 10 bases are a match to TRBD1. Germline CDR1 and CDR2: KGHDR and SFDVKD. CDR3 length equals 14 residues. The J segment lost 6 bases and the V segment lost 2 bases, leaving 2 bases of the junction unmatched. The DNA of the CDR3 is TGTGCCACCAGTGATTCGACAGGGGGCAAGACCCAGTACTTC. It is translated as CATSDSTGGKTQYF.

V usage is TRBV18 and J usage is TRBJ2-7; the match to TRBD2 covers 8 bases. The germline V gene has CDR1 KGHSH and CDR2 LQKENI. V lost 6 bases, J lost 7 bases, and 11 bases stayed unmatched. This CDR3 is built from 14 residues. The DNA for the CDR3 is TGTGCCAGCTCCCCAGGGGCCACGGGAGGGGAGCAGTACTTC. Encoded protein: CASSPGATGGEQYF.

In DNA, the CDR3 is TGTGCCAGCTCACCGGACGGAAGGGACGAGCAGTACTTC. Translating it yields CASSPDGRDEQYF. This chain joins TRBV18 and TRBJ2-7; D ambiguous. The CDR3 is made up of 13 amino acids. Trimming pared 3 bases from V and 5 bases from J, leaving 11 bases between. CDR1 and CDR2 (germline): KGHSH, LQKENI.

This chain links TRBV5-1 with TRBJ2-7; 7 bases align to TRBD1. Losses at the gene ends were 5 bases for V and 2 bases for J; bases not matched to a gene: 10. Germline V gene lookup returns CDR1 SGHRS and CDR2 YFSETQ. This CDR3 region has 15 residues. In DNA, the CDR3 is TGCGCCAGCAGACTCATGACGGGACAGACCTACGAGCAGTACTTC. Its protein product is CASRLMTGQTYEQYF.

The chain has TRBV20-1 and TRBJ2-6; D is ambiguous. The V gene's germline CDR1 is DFQATT and CDR2 SNEGSKA (reference sequence). The CDR3 consists of 18 residues. The V end lost 0 bases, the J end lost 0 bases, and 15 bases lay between the germline ends. CDR3 loop: CSARDRTLLSSGANVLTF. The CDR3 DNA reads as TGCAGTGCTAGAGATCGAACACTATTGAGCTCTGGGGCCAACGTCCTGACTTTC.